This passage covers 18 T cell receptor beta chains from one sample sequenced in a study of brain T cells in children with intractable seizures. Here immunoSEQ multiplex PCR was the method, and the copy in TCRdb shows in-frame clones only, minus some. Seen here are some 62,000 clones, about 96% observed once, and the top ten hold more than 0.3%. Specimen: peripheral blood, collected at surgery. The origin of the receptors is a boy younger than two with focal cortical dysplasia and intractable seizures.

V gene TRBV19 combines with J gene TRBJ2-5; TRBD2 might be the D (5 bases). CDR1 LNHDA and CDR2 SQIVND come from the germline V gene (reference sequence). Trimming took 3 bases from V and 5 from J, leaving 13 bases between them. CDR3 length: 14 amino acids. CDR3 sequence: CASSMPPAVETQYF. The CDR3 nucleotides are TGTGCCAGTAGTATGCCTCCAGCGGTGGAGACCCAGTACTTC.

The count of this clone is one. The rearrangement links TRBV2 to TRBJ2-3, with 7 bases that match TRBD1. Germline CDR1 reads SNHLY; CDR2 reads FYNNEI. Trimming took 3 bases from V and 4 from J; bases not matched to a gene: 7. The CDR3 loop spans 15 amino acids. CDR3 sequence: CASSDRGSDADTQYF. DNA for the CDR3: TGTGCCAGCAGTGACAGGGGGAGCGACGCAGATACGCAGTATTTT.

This sequence joins TRBV6-4 and TRBJ2-7, with a weak D call TRBD2 (5 bases). CDR1 is MRHNA, CDR2 SNTAGT, per germline. The germline V and J ends were trimmed by 0 bases and 6 bases, with 6 bases remaining between them. The CDR3 loop spans 12 amino acids. The CDR3 loop reads CASSDSEGEQYF. CDR3 nucleotides: TGTGCCAGCAGTGACTCTGAGGGCGAGCAGTACTTC.

The chain couples TRBV7-7 to TRBJ2-3; 8 bases are a match to TRBD2. Looked up from germline, CDR1 is SSHAT and CDR2 is FNYEAQ (reference sequence). V gave up 5 bases and J gave up 4 bases; unmatched junction bases: 8. This CDR3 is 15 amino acids long. The CDR3 spells CASSPYRGGSDTQYF. The CDR3 DNA sequence: TGTGCCAGCAGCCCCTATCGGGGGGGTTCAGATACGCAGTATTTT. The whole variable domain, filled in from reference TRBV7-7 and TRBJ2-3, reads GAGVSQSPRYKVTKRGQDVTLRCDPISSHATLYWYQQALGQGPEFLTYFNYEAQPDKSGLPSDRFSAERPEGSISTLTIQRTEQRDSAMYRCASSPYRGGSDTQYFGPGTRLTVL.

This clone has just one count. This rearrangement joins TRBV4-2 to TRBJ2-1; 11 bases are shared with TRBD1. The CDR3 has 18 residues. After removal of 2 bases from V and 4 bases from J, the junction contained 10 bases not matched to a gene. Germline V gene sequence: CDR1 LGHNA, CDR2 YNFKEQ. The CDR3: CASSQRETGQGAYNEQFF. CDR3 nucleotides: TGTGCCAGCAGCCAAAGGGAGACCGGACAGGGGGCTTACAATGAGCAGTTCTTC.

J is TRBJ1-2 and V is TRBV20-1; 12 bases align to TRBD1. CDR3 size: 17 residues. Germline V gene lookup returns CDR1 DFQATT and CDR2 SNEGSKA (reference sequence). Trimming took 3 bases from V and 6 from J; bases not matched to a gene: 14. CDR3 in DNA: TGCAGTGCTAGTCCCGGGGACAGGGGGCACTCCTCCCATGGCTACACCTTC. Its translation: CSASPGDRGHSSHGYTF.

The gene calls are TRBV27 and TRBJ2-1, with 11 nucleotides matching TRBD1. The germline CDR1 and CDR2 sequences are MNHEY and SMNVEV (reference sequence). CDR3 size: 15 residues. Losses at the gene ends were 7 bases for V and 3 bases for J; bases not matched to a gene: 5. CDR3 in amino acids: CASTSGTGGYNEQFF. CDR3 nucleotide sequence: TGTGCCAGCACCTCAGGGACAGGGGGCTACAATGAGCAGTTCTTC.

V usage is TRBV11-2 and J usage is TRBJ2-1; D may be TRBD2 (7 bases). The CDR3 totals 17 residues. CDR1 is SGHAT and CDR2 is FQNNGV in the germline V gene. The V end lost 0 bases, the J end lost 0 bases, and 12 bases lay between the germline ends. CDR3 protein: CASSLDGGASSYNEQFF. In nucleotides, the CDR3 is TGTGCCAGCAGCTTAGATGGGGGGGCGAGCTCCTACAATGAGCAGTTCTTC.

The V gene is TRBV7-2, the J gene TRBJ1-5; 9 bases match TRBD1. The V gene's germline CDR1 is SGHTA and CDR2 FQGNSA. The CDR3 spans 15 residues. Trimming removed 5 bases from V and 9 bases from J; junction bases left unmatched: 11. The DNA for the CDR3 is TGTGCCAGCAGCCTGTCGACAGGGGGTATTGCGCCCCAGCATTTT. The encoded protein is CASSLSTGGIAPQHF.

This clone occurred once. The chain links TRBV5-4 to TRBJ2-5; 7 bases are a match to TRBD2. There are 15 residues in the CDR3. J lost 3 bases, V lost 4 bases, and 9 bases had no gene match. Germline V gene lookup returns CDR1 SGHNT and CDR2 YYREEE (reference sequence). The CDR3 DNA follows: TGTGCCAGCAGCCACAGACCCCGGGGGGAAGAGACCCAGTACTTC. As protein: CASSHRPRGEETQYF.

The J gene is TRBJ1-4, the V gene TRBV19; 7 bases match TRBD1. After removal of 4 bases from V and 6 bases from J, the junction contained 8 bases not matched to a gene. CDR1 is LNHDA, CDR2 SQIVND, per germline (reference sequence). The CDR3 consists of 15 residues. CDR3 DNA: TGTGCCAGTAGTAGAGGCGCAGGGGGTGATGAAAAACTGTTTTTT. This encodes CASSRGAGGDEKLFF.

The genes are TRBV7-6 and TRBJ2-5; tentatively, D is TRBD2 (5 bases). Trimming removed 1 base at V and 4 bases at J, with 13 bases between. The CDR3 covers 15 residues. The V gene's germline CDR1 is SGHVS and CDR2 FNYEAQ. Written as DNA, the CDR3 is TGTGCCAGCAGCTTAGTGGACTCCCCTACAGAGACCCAGTACTTC. The encoded protein is CASSLVDSPTETQYF.

On this clone: Other DNA variants within this sample encode the same CDR3. The rearrangement uses TRBV7-2 and TRBJ2-3; 8 positions match TRBD2. Germline assignment: CDR1 SGHTA and CDR2 FQGNSA. This CDR3 spans 16 amino acids. Losses at the gene ends were 0 bases for V and 1 base for J; bases not matched to a gene: 3. The CDR3 region has the DNA TGTGCCAGCAGCTTAGCCCCGCGGGGGGGCACAGATACGCAGTATTTT. Encoded protein: CASSLAPRGGTDTQYF. The full variable domain, its missing parts supplied by reference TRBV7-2 and TRBJ2-3, is GAGVSQSPSNKVTEKGKDVELRCDPISGHTALYWYRQSLGQGLEFLIYFQGNSAPDKSGLPSDRFSAERTGGSVSTLTIQRTQQEDSAVYLCASSLAPRGGTDTQYFGPGTRLTVL.

The chain employs TRBV6-2 or TRBV6-3 and TRBJ1-1, with TRBD1 matching over 8 bases. The germline gives CDR1 MNHEY, CDR2 SVGEGT. Trimming at V came to 5 bases and at J to 4 bases, leaving 9 bases not matched to a gene. The CDR3 sequence is 15 residues long. CDR3 bases: TGTGCCAGCAGTGACCCCAGGGGGCCGGGCACTGAAGCTTTCTTT. It yields the protein CASSDPRGPGTEAFF.

Here the CDR3 reads CASSLDSEQYF. The CDR3 bases are TGTGCCAGCAGCTTGGACAGCGAGCAGTACTTC. J is TRBJ2-7 and V is TRBV5-4; D gene unclear. The V end was cut by 0 bases, the J end by 6 bases, with 4 bases between. The length of the CDR3 is 11 residues. The germline V gene encodes CDR1 SGHNT and CDR2 YYREEE (reference sequence).

The table lists this clone with a count of one. This chain joins TRBV3-1 (or the pseudogene TRBV3-2) and TRBJ2-3; no clear D gene. Trimming took 1 base from V and 4 from J, leaving 9 bases between them. CDR3 length: 14 residues. Germline V gene lookup returns CDR1 LGHDT and CDR2 YNNKEL (reference sequence). CDR3 protein: CASSQGPVSDTQYF. In DNA, the CDR3 is TGTGCCAGCAGCCAAGGGCCCGTGTCAGATACGCAGTATTTT.

The CDR3 nucleotides read TGCGCCAGCAGCCAAAGGCCAAATCCCCCCCACGAGCAGTACTTC. Translated: CASSQRPNPPHEQYF. The genes are TRBV4-3 and TRBJ2-7, with D uncertain. Looked up from germline, CDR1 is LGHNA and CDR2 is YSLEER. The V end lost 2 bases, the J end lost 5 bases, and 16 bases lay between the germline ends. This CDR3 comprises 15 residues.

The chain combines TRBV27 with TRBJ1-2; 9 nucleotides match TRBD1. V dropped 7 bases and J dropped 4; count of bases not matched to a gene: 4. CDR3 length: 13 residues. In germline, CDR1 is MNHEY, CDR2 SMNVEV (reference sequence). CDR3 protein: CASTPGQGYGYTF. CDR3 in DNA: TGTGCCAGCACCCCGGGACAGGGCTATGGCTACACCTTC.